This T cell receptor beta chain was identified during a study of blood T cell repertoires in COVID-19. Study in general: Acute and convalescent COVID-19 specimens originated in the United States, Italy and Spain. Sources were T cells, B-cell-depleted T cells, or PBMCs; the material itself was cDNA or gDNA.

V lost 1 base and J 5 bases, leaving 11 bases between the germline ends. The germline gives CDR1 LNHDA, CDR2 SQIVND (reference sequence). This CDR3 has 14 residues. As handled by the study authors: Using reference gene primer amplification, nucleated cell counts were estimated. Profiling relied on immunoSEQ multiplex PCR, and the TCRdb table lists in-frame clones only, not all of them. Clonal size and the V and J genes are those of that table, whereas D and trimming came from the DNA. The sample lists some 49,000 clones; approximately 85% were seen once. Sample: peripheral blood. This receptor was identified in a human donor in a cohort sampled during active COVID-19. This rearrangement joins TRBV19 to TRBJ1-1, with a tentative D call TRBD1 (6 bases). CDR3 bases: TGTGCCAGTAGTATAGGACAGGTTGAGACTGAAGCTTTCTTT. Its protein is CASSIGQVETEAFF. The whole variable domain, remainder taken from reference TRBV19 and TRBJ1-1, is DGGITQSPKYLFRKEGQNVTLSCEQNLNHDAMYWYRQDPGQGLRLIYYSQIVNDFQKGDIAEGYSVSREKKESFPLTVTSAQKNPTAFYLCASSIGQVETEAFFGQGTRLTVV.